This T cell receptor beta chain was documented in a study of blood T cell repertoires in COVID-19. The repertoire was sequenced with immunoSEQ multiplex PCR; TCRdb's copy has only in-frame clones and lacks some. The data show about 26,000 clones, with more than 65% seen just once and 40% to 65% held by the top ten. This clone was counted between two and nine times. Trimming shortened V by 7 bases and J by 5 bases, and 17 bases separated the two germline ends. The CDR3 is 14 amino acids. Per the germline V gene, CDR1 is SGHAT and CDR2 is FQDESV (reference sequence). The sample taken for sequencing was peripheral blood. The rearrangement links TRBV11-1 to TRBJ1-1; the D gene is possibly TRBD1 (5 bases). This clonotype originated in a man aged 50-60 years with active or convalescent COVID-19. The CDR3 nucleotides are TGTGCCAGCACCAGACGAAAGTCAGGGACTGAAGCTTTCTTT. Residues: CASTRRKSGTEAFF.